This is a list of T cell receptor beta chains from one sample in a study of a mutant IDH1 vaccine in newly diagnosed glioma. The antigens of these receptors remain unknown. Sequencing was performed with immunoSEQ multiplex PCR; in TCRdb, only in-frame clones are kept and a portion is missing. The table lists tens of thousands of clones, about four fifths of them singletons. The specimen was PBMCs, collected from a glioma patient whose treatment included an IDH1 peptide vaccine. Every receptor here comes from a man aged 40-49 years with glioma. Both conserved end residues are part of each CDR3. Each record gives: J gene, V gene, CDR3 length, CDR3 protein.

TRBJ2-7,TRBV5-6,12,CASSKDRDEQYF
TRBJ2-4,TRBV5-4,13,CASSLDVGDIQYF
TRBJ1-1,TRBV9,15,CASSAPVGARTEAFF
TRBJ2-6,TRBV28,17,CASSLTGFMTGANVLTF
TRBJ2-3,TRBV9,17,CASSGGRGRKWTDTQYF
TRBJ2-7,TRBV7-3,15,CASSLSLAGDDEQYF
TRBJ2-3,TRBV2,15,CASSEASRQGVTQYF
TRBJ1-4,TRBV30,15,CAWSPGQTSNEKLFF
TRBJ2-7,TRBV7-9,15,CASSFVAGISYEQYF
TRBJ1-4,TRBV19,16,CASSVLGGATNEKLFF
TRBJ2-3,TRBV6-6,15,CASGHPTNRADTQYF
TRBJ1-4,TRBV4-3,16,CASSQDRGQGNEKLFF
TRBJ2-7,TRBV7-6,18,CASSLVSSGGAGYYEQYF
TRBJ1-1,TRBV11-2,14,CASSLGVGQRGSFF
TRBJ2-2,TRBV7-9,13,CASTFGNTGELFF
TRBJ2-1,TRBV7-9,14,CASRGQGWFDEQFF
TRBJ2-1,TRBV6-5,10,CATPWNEQFF
TRBJ1-5,TRBV2,13,CASIRDRNQPQHF
TRBJ1-4,TRBV6-5,14,CASRDGGGSEKLFF
TRBJ1-2,TRBV6-5,15,CASSYEAKGTYGYTF
TRBJ2-1,TRBV5-4,16,CASSLGGQDSYNEQFF
TRBJ2-7,TRBV2,11,CASSAVDEQYF
TRBJ2-3,TRBV11-3,16,CASSLGGGSSLDTQYF
TRBJ2-5,TRBV2,13,CASSERGVETQYF
TRBJ1-2,TRBV30,11,CAWSWGNGYTF
TRBJ1-4,TRBV7-9,14,CASSPGTGDQKLFF
TRBJ2-3,TRBV2,15,CASSELLSLTDTQYF
TRBJ2-5,TRBV5-4,15,CASSLSGAGEETQYF